These 12 T cell receptor beta chains came from one sample sequenced in a study of PD-L1 blockade in urothelial cancer. Using immunoSEQ multiplex PCR, the repertoire was profiled, and TCRdb retains in-frame clones only, with some absent. The sample includes about 43,000 clones, 88% of them seen just once. The sample here was PBMCs, taken around atezolizumab (anti-PD-L1) treatment. The receptors originated from an older woman with urothelial cancer.

J is TRBJ1-4 and V is TRBV10-3, with 9 bases fitting TRBD1. Germline V CDR1 and CDR2: ENHRY, SYGVKD. The ends lost 2 bases at V and 1 base at J; junction bases unmatched: 5. The CDR3 spans 17 residues. This CDR3 reads CAISEGTGLRTNEKLFF. Written as DNA, the CDR3 is TGTGCCATCAGTGAGGGGACAGGGTTAAGAACTAATGAAAAACTGTTTTTT.

This chain uses TRBV19 with TRBJ1-1; unclear D gene. Germline V gene sequence: CDR1 LNHDA, CDR2 SQIVND (reference sequence). The CDR3 runs to 15 residues. The germline V and J ends were trimmed by 3 bases and 4 bases, with 15 bases remaining between them. In nucleotides, the CDR3 is TGTGCCAGTAGTATCGACTATAGGGTAGGCACTGAAGCTTTCTTT. This sequence encodes CASSIDYRVGTEAFF.

The gene calls are TRBV19 and TRBJ2-7; D call uncertain. CDR1 is LNHDA and CDR2 is SQIVND in the germline V gene (reference sequence). This CDR3 has 14 amino acids. V shed 3 bases and J shed 6 bases, with 15 bases lying between them. Written as DNA, the CDR3 is TGTGCCAGTAGTATGTCCCGAGGCCCTATCGAGCAGTACTTC. Its protein product is CASSMSRGPIEQYF.

This chain uses TRBV5-1 with TRBJ2-1; 13 bases fit TRBD2. The V segment lost 3 bases and the J segment 6 bases; nucleotides outside the gene matches: 6. CDR3 length equals 16 residues. Germline assignment: CDR1 SGHRS and CDR2 YFSETQ. CDR3 sequence reads: CASSSGLAGVPNEQFF. In DNA form, the CDR3 reads TGCGCCAGCAGCTCTGGACTAGCGGGGGTACCCAATGAGCAGTTCTTC.

The chain uses TRBV7-2 and TRBJ2-2; TRBD2 matches at 12 bases. CDR3 length: 16 amino acids. The V gene's germline CDR1 is SGHTA and CDR2 FQGNSA. The ends lost 3 bases at V and 2 bases at J; junction bases unmatched: 1. The DNA of the CDR3 is TGTGCCAGCAGCTTGACTAGCGGGGGAAACACCGGGGAGCTGTTTTTT. Its protein product is CASSLTSGGNTGELFF.

The V call is TRBV29-1, the J call TRBJ2-2; D is possibly TRBD2 (6 bases). V lost 2 bases and J 6 bases, leaving 10 bases between the germline ends. The CDR3 consists of 13 residues. Germline V gene sequence: CDR1 SQVTM, CDR2 ANQGSEA. The CDR3 loop reads CSVERWGAGELFF. CDR3 bases: TGCAGCGTTGAAAGGTGGGGGGCCGGGGAGCTGTTTTTT.

V usage is TRBV11-2 and J usage is TRBJ1-1, with 10 bases that match TRBD1. This CDR3 contains 15 residues. V shed 5 bases, J shed 4 bases, and the junction held 7 bases outside the gene matches. Germline V gene lookup returns CDR1 SGHAT and CDR2 FQNNGV. The CDR3 DNA reads as TGTGCCAGCAGCACCTCCGGGACAGGGGCCACTGAAGCTTTCTTT. This codes for CASSTSGTGATEAFF.

This rearrangement joins TRBV27 to TRBJ2-2, with D unresolved. This CDR3 spans 14 amino acids. V was shortened by 3 bases and J by 1 base, with 6 bases between the two germline ends. In germline, CDR1 is MNHEY, CDR2 SMNVEV (reference sequence). CDR3 region: CASSFFQNTGELFF. DNA of the CDR3: TGTGCCAGCAGTTTTTTTCAGAACACCGGGGAGCTGTTTTTT.

The chain joins TRBV15 to TRBJ1-4; no reliable D call. Trimming pared 3 bases from V and 7 bases from J, leaving 15 bases between. The CDR3 is 15 amino acids. Germline V gene data show CDR1 as LNHNV and CDR2 as YYDKDF (reference sequence). The CDR3 region is CATSRNGREGEKLFF. In nucleotides, the CDR3 is TGTGCCACCAGCAGGAACGGGAGGGAGGGTGAAAAACTGTTTTTT.

This chain connects TRBV19 to TRBJ2-3; 7 bases are a match to TRBD1. CDR1 and CDR2 from the germline V gene are LNHDA and SQIVND (reference sequence). The CDR3 runs 14 residues. V dropped 5 bases and J dropped 6; count of bases not matched to a gene: 8. The CDR3 here is CASSLLTGTDTQYF. As DNA, the CDR3 is TGTGCCAGTAGTCTGCTGACAGGGACGGATACGCAGTATTTT. Looking up the rest from reference TRBV19 and TRBJ2-3 gives the full variable domain: DGGITQSPKYLFRKEGQNVTLSCEQNLNHDAMYWYRQDPGQGLRLIYYSQIVNDFQKGDIAEGYSVSREKKESFPLTVTSAQKNPTAFYLCASSLLTGTDTQYFGPGTRLTVL.

This clone was seen just once. The chain uses TRBV6-5 and TRBJ2-7, with 8 positions matching TRBD2. The CDR3 consists of 13 residues. Trimming at V came to 6 bases and at J to 4 bases, leaving 5 bases not matched to a gene. Germline V gene sequence: CDR1 MNHEY, CDR2 SVGAGI. CDR3 amino acids: CASSRTSTYEQYF. In DNA, the CDR3 is TGTGCCAGCAGCCGGACTAGCACTTACGAGCAGTACTTC.

This clone is a singleton in its sample. This chain uses TRBV5-6 with TRBJ1-4; TRBD1 agrees at 7 bases. In germline, CDR1 is SGHDT, CDR2 YYEEEE. This CDR3 is built from 15 residues. The V and J ends lost 3 bases and 8 bases, in that order; junction bases with no gene match: 10. CDR3: CASSSEDRMSEKLFF. CDR3 nucleotide sequence: TGTGCCAGCAGCTCCGAGGACAGGATGAGCGAAAAACTGTTTTTT.